Here is one T cell receptor beta chain with its context. As yet, its antigen is unknown. The sample holds other DNA sequences that translate to the same CDR3. The data stem from a study of shared clonotypes between healthy human individuals. Naive CD8 cells lacked CD45RO and underwent positive selection for CCR7, leaving out terminally differentiated effector memory CD45RA+ cells. This CDR3 is 11 amino acids long. Germline CDR1 reads SQVTM; CDR2 reads ANQGSEA. V lost 1 base and J lost 4, with 5 bases in between. General observations from the study: Rarefaction exposed incomplete sorted-subset sequencing despite large depth.

Assay: immunoSEQ multiplex PCR; the TCRdb copy retains only in-frame clones and omits some. This table holds around 640,000 clones, around 96% found once. The TCR sequence derives from a woman aged 30 to 39 in good health. Sequenced: naive CD8+ T cells sorted from blood. The rearrangement joins TRBV29-1 to TRBJ2-7; D remains ambiguous. The CDR3 sequence is CSVEVGYEQYF. The DNA of the CDR3 is TGCAGCGTTGAAGTGGGGTACGAGCAGTACTTC.